The rows below give T cell receptor beta chains drawn from one sample of a study of T cell repertoires in cytomegalovirus infection. TCRdb fed the reads into MiXCR, producing one record per CDR3 protein. The top ten hold about 6% of the sample, which has around 210,000 distinct CDR3 sequences, around 6.4% seen once. Sequencing input: PBMCs. These receptors all come from a human donor in good health (CMV status not recorded). Some clones in this sample may be carry-over from other donors' samples. Each CDR3 is given with its conserved first and last residue. Each record gives: clone size, V gene, J gene, D gene, CDR3 DNA, CDR3 protein. A D gene is named only where the DNA matches it firmly. For some rows the clone size is stated as once, few or many, or as a class when expanded; others skip it.

few	TRBV20-1	TRBJ1-5	NA	TGCAGTGCTAGGTGGGGGGTCCATCAGCCCCAGCATTTT	CSARWGVHQPQHF
many	TRBV7-2	TRBJ2-6	TRBD1	TGTGCCAGCAGCCGGGACAGGTCATACTCTGGGGCCAACGTCCTGACTTTC	CASSRDRSYSGANVLTF
few	TRBV9	TRBJ2-7	NA	TGTGCCAGCAGCGTAGCCAGTACAAGCAACGAGCAGTACTTC	CASSVASTSNEQYF
few	TRBV2	TRBJ2-5	TRBD1	TGTGCCGGCCGAAGGGGGACGGGACAGGGAGTAGAGACCCAGTACTTC	CAGRRGTGQGVETQYF
many	TRBV11-2	TRBJ2-7	NA	TGTGCCAGCAGCTCGCGGTTGGGGGCCTCCTACGAGCAGTACTTC	CASSSRLGASYEQYF
many	TRBV29-1	TRBJ2-7	TRBD1	TGCAGCGTTGTCCGGACAGGGGGCGGCGAGCAGTACTTC	CSVVRTGGGEQYF
few	TRBV20-1	TRBJ2-3	TRBD2	TGCAGTGCTACAAATCCCCTAGCGGGGGTTAGTACAGATACGCAGTATTTT	CSATNPLAGVSTDTQYF
many	TRBV29-1	TRBJ2-5	TRBD2	TGCAGCGCACCGCGGGGGGCCGGGGAGACCCAGTACTTC	CSAPRGAGETQYF
many	TRBV29-1	TRBJ2-6	NA	TGCAGCGTTGAAGTCCGAAGGGGGGCTTCTGGGGCCAACGTCCTGACTTTC	CSVEVRRGASGANVLTF
many	TRBV18	TRBJ1-5	NA	TGTGCCAGCTCACCACCGACGGTCAAACAGCCCCAGCATTTT	CASSPPTVKQPQHF
NA	TRBV7-9	TRBJ1-1	NA	TGTGTCAGCAGCTTTAGAAGGGGGATCATGAACACTGAAGCTTTCTTT	CVSSFRRGIMNTEAFF
few	TRBV29-1	TRBJ2-3	NA	TGCAGCGGGCAGGGATCGACCCACACAGATACGCAGTATTTT	CSGQGSTHTDTQYF
few	TRBV12-3/TRBV12-4	TRBJ2-1	NA	TGTGCCAGCAGACCCTCCAGGACAGATCTTTACAATGAGCAGTTCTTC	CASRPSRTDLYNEQFF
few	TRBV20-1	TRBJ1-4	NA	TGCAGTGCTAGAGATCGGGGGGTAGAAAAACTGTTTTTT	CSARDRGVEKLFF